This entry concerns a single T cell receptor beta chain. This sample was taken from a study of blood T cell repertoires in COVID-19. Background on the study: Spain, Italy and the United States supplied samples that represented acute and convalescent COVID-19. PBMCs, B-cell-depleted T cells, or T cells were the source of the cDNA or gDNA that made up the material.

Original handling: The assay estimated nucleated cells by amplifying reference gene primers. The data were produced by immunoSEQ multiplex PCR, yet TCRdb's version contains in-frame clones alone and is incomplete. That table gives V, J and clone size, and the DNA gave D and trimming. The data hold around 140,000 clones, with over 70% observed a single time. Trimming took off 2 bases at V and 4 bases at J, with 14 bases between the two ends. This CDR3 has 16 residues. Germline V gene sequence: CDR1 MNHNY, CDR2 SVGAGI (reference sequence). V is TRBV6-6 and J is TRBJ2-2; D remains unclear. The receptor was derived from a woman in her forties or fifties with acute or convalescent COVID-19. The sequenced sample consisted of peripheral blood. The CDR3 sequence: CASSYEATPITGELFF. The CDR3 DNA reads TGTGCCAGCAGTTACGAGGCAACCCCTATCACCGGGGAGCTGTTTTTT.